This T cell receptor beta chain was documented in a study of T-cell memory formation after mild COVID-19. V gave up 0 bases and J gave up 0 bases, with 12 bases separating them. The CDR3 runs 17 residues. CDR1 and CDR2 (germline): LNHNV, YYDKDF (reference sequence). TCRdb analysed the 5' RACE reads with MiXCR anew, one entry per CDR3 protein. The sample lists approximately 500,000 distinct CDR3 sequences; around a quarter were seen once. This chain connects TRBV15 to TRBJ2-4; D is uncertain. Sequenced sample: PBMCs or a T cell subset sorted from them (not recorded which). This receptor was taken from an adult woman who had mild COVID-19 (a few samples of this study predate the infection). Cell type and time point are not known. CDR3 nucleotide sequence: TGTGCCACCAGCAGAGATCTCTCGAGTGGAGCCAAAAACATTCAGTACTTC. This translates into CATSRDLSSGAKNIQYF. The whole variable domain, remainder taken from reference TRBV15 and TRBJ2-4, is DAMVIQNPRYQVTQFGKPVTLSCSQTLNHNVMYWYQQKSSQAPKLLFHYYDKDFNNEADTPDNFQSRRPNTSFCFLDIRSPGLGDTAMYLCATSRDLSSGAKNIQYFGAGTRLSVL.